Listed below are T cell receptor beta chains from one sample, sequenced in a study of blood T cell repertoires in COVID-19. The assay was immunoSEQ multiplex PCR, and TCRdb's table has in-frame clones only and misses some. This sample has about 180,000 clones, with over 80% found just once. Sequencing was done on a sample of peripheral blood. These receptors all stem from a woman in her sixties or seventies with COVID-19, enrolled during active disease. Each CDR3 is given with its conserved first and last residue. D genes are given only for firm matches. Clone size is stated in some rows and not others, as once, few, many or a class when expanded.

TGTGCCAGCAGCTTCCAGGGGCAGGGCACCGGGGAGCTGTTTTTT	CASSFQGQGTGELFF	TRBJ2-2	-	TRBV7-2	few	15
TGTGCCAGCAGCTTCAACAGGAACACTGAAGCTTTCTTT	CASSFNRNTEAFF	TRBJ1-1	-	TRBV7-3	-	13
TGTGCCAGTAGTCTCCGATCCCCTACTGCGGTCTATGGCTACACCTTC	CASSLRSPTAVYGYTF	TRBJ1-2	-	TRBV19	-	16
TGTGCCAGTAGTCAGTCGGGGGGTTACAATGAGCAGTTCTTC	CASSQSGGYNEQFF	TRBJ2-1	TRBD2	TRBV19	-	14
TGCGCCAGCAGCCAAGCAAATCAGGGAGCTTTCTTT	CASSQANQGAFF	TRBJ1-1	-	TRBV4-1	-	12
TGTGCCAGCTCACCGTTTAGCGGGGAGTTGGTCAATGAGCAGTTCTTC	CASSPFSGELVNEQFF	TRBJ2-1	TRBD2	TRBV18	-	16
TGTGCCAGCAGGGCCCGGACAGGGACGGAGACCCAGTACTTC	CASRARTGTETQYF	TRBJ2-5	TRBD1	TRBV6-5	few	14
TGTGCCAGCAGTCAAGCTGGAGCGAGCAAAAACATTCAGTACTTC	CASSQAGASKNIQYF	TRBJ2-4	-	TRBV9	-	15
TGTGCCAGCAGCGTCTCTAGCGGGAGGATGAATGAGCAGTTCTTC	CASSVSSGRMNEQFF	TRBJ2-1	TRBD2	TRBV7-3	-	15
TGTGCCATCAGTGTGGGACTAGCGGGAGGGCCTGAGTCCTACAATGAGCAGTTCTTC	CAISVGLAGGPESYNEQFF	TRBJ2-1	TRBD2	TRBV10-3	-	19
TGTGCCAGTACGCCGGGGTGGACAGGGGATCCCTACGAGCAGTACTTC	CASTPGWTGDPYEQYF	TRBJ2-7	TRBD1	TRBV19	-	16
TGTGCCAGCAGCCCCCTCTACGAGCAGTACTTC	CASSPLYEQYF	TRBJ2-7	-	TRBV5-5	-	11
TGTGCCAGCAGTTCATACAAGGGACAGGGCGACGTCCTGACTTTC	CASSSYKGQGDVLTF	TRBJ2-6	TRBD1	TRBV28	-	15
TGTGCCAGCAGTGCGACACAGGCCCTTGGTACCTACGAGCAGTACTTC	CASSATQALGTYEQYF	TRBJ2-7	-	TRBV28	-	16
TGCAGCGTTGTCCCGGGAACAGGGGCGGGGTACGAGCAGTACTTC	CSVVPGTGAGYEQYF	TRBJ2-7	-	TRBV29-1	many	15
TGTGCCAGCAGTTCTACGAGGGGGAGCGGCTACACCTTC	CASSSTRGSGYTF	TRBJ1-2	-	TRBV6-4	once	13
TGTGCCAGCAGCCAGGGGACTAGCGGGAGATCGGGCGAGCAGTACTTC	CASSQGTSGRSGEQYF	TRBJ2-7	TRBD2	TRBV4-2	-	16
TGTGCCAGCAGCCAAGAGCAACAGCCCCTTGTTGCTTTCTTT	CASSQEQQPLVAFF	TRBJ1-1	-	TRBV3-1/TRBV3-2	-	14
TGTGCCAGCAGTTCCACGAGACTAGCGGGAGCAGTTGAGCAGTTCTTC	CASSSTRLAGAVEQFF	TRBJ2-1	TRBD2	TRBV6-2/TRBV6-3	once	16
TGTGCCAGCAGCGTAGACGGGGTCAGAAATACCTACGAGCAGTACTTC	CASSVDGVRNTYEQYF	TRBJ2-7	-	TRBV9	-	16
TGTGCCACCAGTCCTACAGGGGAAGGAGAGACCCAGTACTTC	CATSPTGEGETQYF	TRBJ2-5	TRBD1	TRBV24-1	-	14
TGTGCCAGCAGTTTACGTACGGGGCAGGGGATCTCTAGTGCCCAGTACTTC	CASSLRTGQGISSAQYF	TRBJ2-5	-	TRBV27	-	17
TGTGCCAGCAGCTTATCGCCAGGGGGAGGCCAGCCCCAGCATTTT	CASSLSPGGGQPQHF	TRBJ1-5	TRBD1	TRBV7-2	-	15
TGTGCCGTACCCCGGGACAGGGAATGGGGTGAGCAGTTCTTC	CAVPRDREWGEQFF	TRBJ2-1	TRBD1	TRBV10-3	-	14
TGTGCCAGCATACGACAGGGCCCGCAGAACACTGAAGCTTTCTTT	CASIRQGPQNTEAFF	TRBJ1-1	TRBD1	TRBV6-5	-	15
TGTGCCAGCAGCGTAGAGGGGGCAGCCTATGGCTACACCTTC	CASSVEGAAYGYTF	TRBJ1-2	TRBD1	TRBV9	-	14
TGTGCCAGTAGTATAAGTCGACAGGGGAACACTGAAGCTTTCTTT	CASSISRQGNTEAFF	TRBJ1-1	TRBD1	TRBV19	few	15
TGTGCCAGTAGTATGACAGGGGGTACGCAGTATTTT	CASSMTGGTQYF	TRBJ2-3	TRBD1	TRBV19	-	12
TGTGCCAGCAGCCCTCAGTCCTCCTCGGGGGAGCAGTACTTC	CASSPQSSSGEQYF	TRBJ2-7	-	TRBV7-2	-	14
TGTGCCAGCAGGCTGAGTAGCAATCAGCCCCAGCATTTT	CASRLSSNQPQHF	TRBJ1-5	-	TRBV27	-	13
TGTGCCAGCAGCGAGGGACCTAGCGGCGGGGAGCTGTTTTTT	CASSEGPSGGELFF	TRBJ2-2	TRBD2	TRBV7-2	-	14
TGCGCCAGCAGCCGTGGACAGGCGGCAACTGGAAACACCATATATTTT	CASSRGQAATGNTIYF	TRBJ1-3	TRBD1	TRBV4-1	-	16
TGTGCCAGCAGCTTCTCTATCAACACCGGGGAGCTGTTTTTT	CASSFSINTGELFF	TRBJ2-2	-	TRBV5-6	-	14
TGTGCCAGCGGGGCGGCCTACGAGCAGTACTTC	CASGAAYEQYF	TRBJ2-7	-	TRBV5-6	-	11
TGCGCCAGCAGCCAAGGGACAACAGAGACCCAGTACTTC	CASSQGTTETQYF	TRBJ2-5	-	TRBV5-1	-	13
TGTGCCAGCAGCTCCCGCGGAGCCTACAATGAGCAGTTCTTC	CASSSRGAYNEQFF	TRBJ2-1	-	TRBV7-3	once	14
TGTGCCAGCAGCTACAGGGTCGTGGGTGCCGAGCAGTACTTC	CASSYRVVGAEQYF	TRBJ2-7	-	TRBV7-2	-	14
TGTGCCAGCAGTGAATTCGGCACCGGGGAGCTGTTTTTT	CASSEFGTGELFF	TRBJ2-2	-	TRBV2	-	13
TGTGCCAGCAAAACGGGAGTGGATCAGCCCCAGCATTTT	CASKTGVDQPQHF	TRBJ1-5	-	TRBV6-5	-	13
TGTGCCAGCAGCGCTCCGGGGGTGGGAGATACGCAGTATTTT	CASSAPGVGDTQYF	TRBJ2-3	-	TRBV28	once	14
TGTGCCAGCAGCTCCACCGGGACAGGGGTAGGCTATGGCTACACCTTC	CASSSTGTGVGYGYTF	TRBJ1-2	TRBD1	TRBV7-9	-	16
TGTGCCAGCAGCTCGGGACTAGCGGGAACCCAAGAGACCCAGTACTTC	CASSSGLAGTQETQYF	TRBJ2-5	TRBD2	TRBV13	few	16
TGTGCCAGCTCACCAGAACTAGCGGGAGGGCCTTGGGGGCAGTTCTTC	CASSPELAGGPWGQFF	TRBJ2-1	TRBD2	TRBV18	-	16
TGTGCCAGCAGCTTGGACAGGGGCCCTAATTCACCCCTCCACTTT	CASSLDRGPNSPLHF	TRBJ1-6	TRBD1	TRBV5-4	-	15
TGTGCCAGCAGTCCAACCAGCGGGAGAGAAGCTTTCTTT	CASSPTSGREAFF	TRBJ1-1	-	TRBV28	-	13
TGTGCCAGCAGCGAACAGGGGCCTTCCTACGAGCAGTACTTC	CASSEQGPSYEQYF	TRBJ2-7	TRBD1	TRBV7-8	-	14
TGTGCCAGCAGTTACTTAGTCTCGGAAGAGACCCAGTACTTC	CASSYLVSEETQYF	TRBJ2-5	-	TRBV6-5	-	14
TGTGCCAGCAGCCCAGGATCGGCTAGCGGGAGGTATGACAATGAGCAGTTCTTC	CASSPGSASGRYDNEQFF	TRBJ2-1	TRBD2	TRBV11-3	-	18
TGTGCCACCCATAAGCCAAGAATCTCTGGAAACACCATATATTTT	CATHKPRISGNTIYF	TRBJ1-3	-	TRBV24-1	-	15
TGTGCCAGCAGCAAGGGAAGGACTAGCGGGCGGGAGACCCAGTACTTC	CASSKGRTSGRETQYF	TRBJ2-5	-	TRBV21-1	-	16
TGTGCCATCAGGGGGGGGACTAGCGGAAGCTCCTACGAGCAGTACTTC	CAIRGGTSGSSYEQYF	TRBJ2-7	TRBD2	TRBV10-3	few	16
TGTGCCAGCAGCCGAGATCAGGTTCGCGCCTACAATGAGCAGTTCTTC	CASSRDQVRAYNEQFF	TRBJ2-1	-	TRBV27	-	16
TGCGCCAGCAGCCAAGATTTACAGTCGGGACAGAATTCACCCCTCCACTTT	CASSQDLQSGQNSPLHF	TRBJ1-6	TRBD1	TRBV4-3	-	17